The 16 T cell receptor beta chains below were found in one sample sequenced in a study of beta chain features in type 1 diabetes. Broader study findings: Within each of all four CD4+ subsets, Type 1 diabetes patients had TCRB CDR3s that were moderately but significantly shorter.

The whole isolated RNA underwent reverse transcription, so sequencing captured expressed TCRB transcripts. The data were produced by immunoSEQ multiplex PCR, yet TCRdb's version contains in-frame clones alone and is incomplete. Here the sample spans 300,000 or so clones, approximately 9.7% being singletons. Which antigens these TCRs recognize remains unknown. Sequenced material: central memory CD4+ T cells from blood. These receptors were obtained from a man aged 30 to 45 with type 1 diabetes.

This clone was picked up a small number of times. This sequence joins TRBV27 and TRBJ2-3; either TRBD1 or TRBD2 may fit D (5 bases each). This CDR3 has 15 amino acids. Between the trimmed V and J ends, which lost 6 bases and 5 bases, there was a span of 18 bases. Germline values: CDR1 MNHEY, CDR2 SMNVEV (reference sequence). The CDR3 DNA follows: TGTGCCAGCAGGAAAGGGGTGGGAGCACAAGATACGCAGTATTTT. It encodes CASRKGVGAQDTQYF.

The sample holds a few counts of this clone. V usage is TRBV18 and J usage is TRBJ1-3, with D tentatively TRBD1 (5 bases). Trimming pared 1 base from V and 0 bases from J, leaving 7 bases between. The CDR3 contains 15 residues. Looked up from germline, CDR1 is KGHSH and CDR2 is LQKENI. CDR3 protein: CASSPLDSSGNTIYF. The DNA for the CDR3 is TGTGCCAGCTCACCACTCGACAGCTCTGGAAACACCATATATTTT.

This clone has at least ten counts. J is TRBJ2-1 and V is TRBV5-1; D possibly corresponds to TRBD1 (6 bases). Germline CDR1 and CDR2: SGHRS and YFSETQ. This CDR3 comprises 15 residues. V lost 1 base, J lost 6 bases, and 14 bases lay in between. The CDR3 nucleotides are TGCGCCAGCAGCTTGCAGGGGACACCTCTCAATGAGCAGTTCTTC. It translates to CASSLQGTPLNEQFF.

This sequence joins TRBV15 and TRBJ2-3; D is perhaps TRBD2 (5 bases). Per the germline V gene, CDR1 is LNHNV and CDR2 is YYDKDF (reference sequence). V lost 0 bases and J lost 1, with 11 bases in between. The length of the CDR3 is 16 residues. The CDR3 here is CATSRDEGRGTDTQYF. The CDR3 DNA reads TGTGCCACCAGCAGAGATGAGGGCCGTGGCACAGATACGCAGTATTTT.

This clone was seen a handful of times. The chain employs TRBV7-2 and TRBJ1-1; D not certain. Germline CDR1 and CDR2: SGHTA and FQGNSA. The germline V and J ends were trimmed by 1 base and 1 base, with 10 bases remaining between them. The CDR3 has 15 residues. The CDR3 loop reads CASSLEARGNTEAFF. For the CDR3, the DNA is TGTGCCAGCAGCTTAGAGGCCCGAGGGAACACTGAAGCTTTCTTT. The complete variable domain, with remaining parts taken from reference TRBV7-2 and TRBJ1-1, reads GAGVSQSPSNKVTEKGKDVELRCDPISGHTALYWYRQSLGQGLEFLIYFQGNSAPDKSGLPSDRFSAERTGGSVSTLTIQRTQQEDSAVYLCASSLEARGNTEAFFGQGTRLTVV.

This rearrangement joins TRBV6-5 to TRBJ2-7, with D tentatively TRBD1 (6 bases). CDR1 is MNHEY and CDR2 is SVGAGI in the germline V gene. The CDR3 consists of 14 residues. V was clipped by 6 bases and J by 0 bases, with 12 bases between them. Here the CDR3 reads CASRHDRSSYEQYF. In DNA, the CDR3 is TGTGCCAGCAGACATGACAGGAGCTCCTACGAGCAGTACTTC.

This clone appeared a few times. The rearrangement uses TRBV6-5 and TRBJ1-2, with D possibly matching TRBD1 (5 bases). Between the trimmed V and J ends, which lost 2 bases and 4 bases, there was a span of 11 bases. Germline CDR1 is MNHEY and CDR2 is SVGAGI. The CDR3 sequence is 14 residues long. CDR3 protein: CASSYGGELYGYTF. The DNA of the CDR3 is TGTGCCAGCAGTTACGGGGGGGAGCTCTATGGCTACACCTTC.

With regard to this clone: This clone may be a read error of a much larger clone one base away. The gene calls are TRBV7-6 and TRBJ2-3; D remains unclear. V was shortened by 1 base and J by 0 bases, with 8 bases between the two germline ends. The CDR3 extends over 15 amino acids. The germline V gene has CDR1 SGHVS and CDR2 FNYEAQ. The CDR3 DNA sequence: TGTGCCAGCAGCTTAGGAAGGGCTAGCACAGATACGCAGTATTTT. Translation gives CASSLGRASTDTQYF.

Many counts were recorded for this clone. The chain couples TRBV10-3 to TRBJ2-1; TRBD2 matches at 12 bases. After removal of 8 bases from V and 10 bases from J, the junction contained 6 bases not matched to a gene. The CDR3 runs 13 residues. Germline assignment: CDR1 ENHRY and CDR2 SYGVKD. The CDR3 nucleotides read TGTGCCATCCGGACTAGCGGGGTAATAGAGCAGTTCTTC. Protein sequence: CAIRTSGVIEQFF.

In its sample, this clone was seen a few times. V gene TRBV9 combines with J gene TRBJ2-7; no firm D call. Germline V gene sequence: CDR1 SGDLS, CDR2 YYNGEE. The ends were cut back, 0 bases at V and 3 bases at J, with 10 bases in the middle. The CDR3 has 14 amino acids. For the CDR3, the DNA is TGTGCCAGCAGCGTAGTCCCGGAAAGCTACGAGCAGTACTTC. Its protein product is CASSVVPESYEQYF. The full variable domain, rest sourced from reference TRBV9 and TRBJ2-7, is DSGVTQTPKHLITATGQRVTLRCSPRSGDLSVYWYQQSLDQGLQFLIQYYNGEERAKGNILERFSAQQFPDLHSELNLSSLELGDSALYFCASSVVPESYEQYFGPGTRLTVT.

The chain combines TRBV4-3 with TRBJ2-1, with 9 bases fitting TRBD2. Losses at the gene ends were 2 bases for V and 6 bases for J; bases not matched to a gene: 8. The CDR3 is 16 residues long. CDR1 is LGHNA and CDR2 is YSLEER in the germline V gene. The CDR3 DNA follows: TGCGCCAGCAGCCAATCACCGGGACTAGCAGGCAATGAGCAGTTCTTC. Translation gives CASSQSPGLAGNEQFF.

This clone was counted at least ten times. The J gene is TRBJ2-5, the V gene TRBV7-9; 9 bases are shared with TRBD2. V gave up 1 base and J gave up 3 bases; unmatched junction bases: 3. CDR3 length: 15 residues. CDR1 and CDR2 (germline): SEHNR, FQNEAQ (reference sequence). The CDR3 sequence: CASSLEASGKETQYF. The CDR3 bases are TGTGCCAGCAGCTTAGAGGCTAGCGGGAAAGAGACCCAGTACTTC.

This clone showed up many times. As DNA, the CDR3 is TGTGCCAGCAGCTTACGTCTCGCGGGGGGGCCCGTTGAGCAGTTCTTC. Translation gives CASSLRLAGGPVEQFF. The chain links TRBV7-2 to TRBJ2-1; TRBD2 aligns across 9 bases. There are 16 residues in the CDR3. Germline CDR1 SGHTA, CDR2 FQGNSA. V lost 2 bases, J lost 9 bases, and 11 bases stayed unmatched.

The chain uses TRBV21-1 and TRBJ2-7; TRBD1 is taken as the D call from the table, unchecked against the DNA. TRBV21-1 constitutes a pseudogene. This CDR3 contains 14 residues. CDR3 protein: CASSRRDRGHEQYF. In DNA form, the CDR3 reads TGTGCCAGCAGCCGCCGGGACAGGGGCCACGAGCAGTACTTC.

The J gene is TRBJ1-4, the V gene TRBV7-9; 9 positions agree with TRBD1. The CDR3 loop spans 15 amino acids. Trimming cost V 3 bases and J 5 bases; bases outside gene matches: 4. Germline-derived CDR1 and CDR2 are SEHNR and FQNEAQ (reference sequence). In DNA, the CDR3 is TGTGCCAGCAGCTTGGGACAGGGCGAAAATGAAAAACTGTTTTTT. As protein: CASSLGQGENEKLFF.

This clone appeared a few times. The gene calls are TRBV18 and TRBJ2-4; 8 bases agree with TRBD2. The CDR3 runs 16 residues. With V trimmed by 3 bases and J by 2 bases, 6 bases remained unmatched. In germline, CDR1 is KGHSH, CDR2 LQKENI. DNA for the CDR3: TGTGCCAGCTCACCGAGCGGGGGTACTTCCAAAAACATTCAGTACTTC. Protein sequence: CASSPSGGTSKNIQYF.